Below are 14 T cell receptor beta chains sequenced from a single sample in a study of OX40 agonist ivuxolimab in advanced cancers. Data came from immunoSEQ multiplex PCR; TCRdb stores just in-frame clones and leaves some out. The profile covers approximately 50,000 clones, with around nine tenths appearing a single time and about 7.8% taken by the ten largest. Material: CD4+ or CD8+ T cells sorted from blood, obtained in a trial of the OX40 agonist ivuxolimab. The receptors derive from an adult with an advanced solid tumor such as melanoma, head and neck, liver or kidney cancer.

This chain uses TRBV2 with TRBJ2-4, with 9 bases that match TRBD2. CDR1 is SNHLY and CDR2 is FYNNEI in the germline V gene. The CDR3 is 18 residues long. V lost 3 bases, J lost 1 base, and 10 bases stayed unmatched. The chain's CDR3 is CASSDRLAGTAAKNIQYF. In DNA, the CDR3 is TGTGCCAGCAGTGATCGGCTAGCGGGAACGGCGGCCAAAAACATTCAGTACTTC.

This chain links TRBV9 with TRBJ2-7; the match to TRBD2 covers 12 bases. Trimming removed 3 bases from V and 5 bases from J; junction bases left unmatched: 15. The CDR3 sequence is 18 residues long. Germline CDR1 reads SGDLS; CDR2 reads YYNGEE. CDR3 sequence reads: CASSAELAGGPLGDEQYF. CDR3 coding DNA: TGTGCCAGCAGCGCAGAACTAGCGGGAGGACCTTTGGGTGACGAGCAGTACTTC. The full variable domain, its missing parts supplied by reference TRBV9 and TRBJ2-7, is DSGVTQTPKHLITATGQRVTLRCSPRSGDLSVYWYQQSLDQGLQFLIQYYNGEERAKGNILERFSAQQFPDLHSELNLSSLELGDSALYFCASSAELAGGPLGDEQYFGPGTRLTVT.

This clone was counted a single time. This chain joins TRBV29-1 and TRBJ2-5; 8 nucleotides align to TRBD1. The trim removed 7 bases at V and 4 bases at J, leaving 14 bases unmatched. This CDR3 is 15 amino acids long. In germline, CDR1 is SQVTM, CDR2 ANQGSEA. DNA for the CDR3: TGCAGCGCAGGTTCGGACAGGGTGTTAGGAGAGACCCAGTACTTC. Translating gives CSAGSDRVLGETQYF.

The V call is TRBV5-1, the J call TRBJ1-5, with D perhaps matching TRBD1 (6 bases). Germline assignment: CDR1 SGHRS and CDR2 YFSETQ. Trimming shortened V by 4 bases and J by 5 bases, and 16 bases separated the two germline ends. The CDR3 has 15 residues. In DNA, the CDR3 is TGCGCCAGCAGCCCAGGGGCCAGTAGTGATCAGCCCCAGCATTTT. Its translation: CASSPGASSDQPQHF. Supplemented by reference TRBV5-1 and TRBJ1-5, the full variable domain reads KAGVTQTPRYLIKTRGQQVTLSCSPISGHRSVSWYQQTPGQGLQFLFEYFSETQRNKGNFPGRFSGRQFSNSRSEMNVSTLELGDSALYLCASSPGASSDQPQHFGDGTRLSIL.

The chain has TRBV14 and TRBJ1-5, with unresolved D. CDR3 size: 12 residues. In germline, CDR1 is SGHDN, CDR2 FVKESK. The ends were cut back, 3 bases at V and 4 bases at J, with 4 bases in the middle. This chain's CDR3 is CASSHPNQPQHF. CDR3 DNA sequence: TGTGCCAGCAGCCACCCTAATCAGCCCCAGCATTTT.

The chain is built from TRBV21-1 and TRBJ2-1; the table's D call of TRBD2 was not tested on the DNA. TRBV21-1 is noted as a pseudogene. The CDR3 runs to 17 residues. CDR3 DNA: TGTGCCAGCAGCAAAGGGACTAGCGGGAGATTACTCAATGAGCAGTTCTTC. Protein product: CASSKGTSGRLLNEQFF.

This rearrangement joins TRBV7-5 to TRBJ2-1. TRBV7-5 represents a pseudogene. The CDR3 runs 14 residues. Written as DNA, the CDR3 is TGTGCCAGCAGCTTAGTGGGACCTAACAATGAGCAGTTCTTC. It is translated as CASSLVGPNNEQFF.

The chain carries TRBV4-1 and TRBJ1-5, with 7 bases lining up with TRBD1. CDR1 MGHRA and CDR2 YSYEKL come from the germline V gene. The V segment lost 1 base and the J segment 4 bases; nucleotides outside the gene matches: 10. This CDR3 has 17 residues. The CDR3 DNA reads TGCGCCAGCAGCCAAGGGAATTTAGCAGGGGGAAATCAGCCCCAGCATTTT. It yields the protein CASSQGNLAGGNQPQHF.

This clone was picked up a small number of times. The V and J genes are TRBV18 and TRBJ1-1, with D unresolved. There are 12 residues in the CDR3. V was trimmed by 1 base and J by 5 bases, leaving 5 bases between them. CDR1 and CDR2 from the germline V gene are KGHSH and LQKENI. The CDR3 is CASSPRMTEAFF. CDR3 in DNA: TGTGCCAGCTCACCACGGATGACTGAAGCTTTCTTT.

The J gene is TRBJ2-7, the V gene TRBV4-3; the D gene is possibly TRBD1 (6 bases). This CDR3 is built from 15 residues. From germline, CDR1 is LGHNA and CDR2 YSLEER. The V and J ends lost 4 bases and 2 bases respectively, with 15 bases between them. In DNA form, the CDR3 reads TGCGCCAGCAGCCCTTCCGGGACACCGACCTACGAGCAGTACTTC. Translating gives CASSPSGTPTYEQYF.

The sample holds a few counts of this clone. The chain uses TRBV7-9 and TRBJ1-1; TRBD1 is a possible D gene (6 bases). The germline gives CDR1 SEHNR, CDR2 FQNEAQ (reference sequence). V lost 3 bases and J lost 3, with 8 bases in between. This CDR3 region has 13 residues. The CDR3 DNA reads as TGTGCCAGCAGCTTCCCAGGGGACACTGAAGCTTTCTTT. Amino acid sequence: CASSFPGDTEAFF.

The rearrangement uses TRBV5-1 and TRBJ2-7; 7 nucleotides align to TRBD1. Germline assignment: CDR1 SGHRS and CDR2 YFSETQ. CDR3 size: 15 residues. The trim removed 4 bases at V and 5 bases at J, leaving 12 bases unmatched. CDR3 amino acids: CASSQPGQGVNEQYF. As DNA, the CDR3 is TGCGCCAGCAGCCAACCCGGGCAGGGGGTAAACGAGCAGTACTTC.

V and J are TRBV5-1 and TRBJ1-2; a possible D gene is TRBD1 (5 bases). The CDR3 extends over 14 amino acids. The V end was cut by 0 bases, the J end by 0 bases, with 6 bases between. Germline V gene lookup returns CDR1 SGHRS and CDR2 YFSETQ. The CDR3 region is CASSLGTTNYGYTF. The DNA for the CDR3 is TGCGCCAGCAGCTTGGGGACAACTAACTATGGCTACACCTTC.

The chain recombines TRBV28 with TRBJ2-7, with a possible D match to TRBD2 (6 bases). The CDR3 is made up of 12 amino acids. Trimming pared 9 bases from V and 3 bases from J, leaving 12 bases between. Germline CDR1 is MDHEN and CDR2 is SYDVKM. The CDR3 reads CASERAGYEQYF. Here the CDR3 DNA reads TGTGCCAGTGAAAGAGCGGGCTACGAGCAGTACTTC.